The 19 T cell receptor beta chains listed next were all sequenced from one sample in a study of control samples from healthy donors and cancer patients. Here immunoSEQ multiplex PCR was the method, and the copy in TCRdb shows in-frame clones only, minus some. This sample yields about 130,000 clones, of which about 93% are seen a single time; 14% belongs to the top ten. The specimen was PBMCs. The receptors were sampled from a man aged 60-69 years with colorectal cancer.

This clone was observed a single time. The J gene is TRBJ2-1, the V gene TRBV6-2 or TRBV6-3; D is ambiguous. V was pared by 5 bases and J by 9 bases, with 17 bases between. Looked up from germline, CDR1 is MNHEY and CDR2 is SVGEGT. This CDR3 has 14 residues. The CDR3 protein is CASSSYQIFAEQFF. The CDR3 DNA reads TGTGCCAGCAGTAGCTACCAAATTTTCGCTGAGCAGTTCTTC.

Only one count was recorded for this clone. V usage is TRBV28 and J usage is TRBJ1-3; a weak D match, TRBD1 (5 bases). Germline lookup yields CDR1 MDHEN and CDR2 SYDVKM. This CDR3 spans 13 amino acids. The germline V and J ends were trimmed by 5 bases and 3 bases, with 8 bases remaining between them. In nucleotides, the CDR3 is TGTGCCAGCAGTCGGGGCCTTGGAAACACCATATATTTT. This sequence encodes CASSRGLGNTIYF.

The count of this clone is one. The CDR3 loop reads CASSLIGETQYF. CDR3 nucleotide sequence: TGTGCCAGCAGTCTGATAGGAGAGACCCAGTACTTC. The chain links TRBV6-6 to TRBJ2-5; no firm D call. The CDR3 sequence is 12 residues long. Per the germline V gene, CDR1 is MNHNY and CDR2 is SVGAGI (reference sequence). The V gene lost 5 bases and the J gene lost 4 bases, with 8 bases spanning the gap.

This clone has just one count. The same CDR3 also results from other DNA sequences found in this sample. The CDR3 here is CASSQGGILNEKLFF. The CDR3 nucleotides read TGTGCCAGCAGCCAAGGAGGGATTCTTAATGAAAAACTGTTTTTT. The gene calls are TRBV14 and TRBJ1-4, with D unresolved. CDR3 length equals 15 residues. V shed 1 base and J shed 4 bases, with 10 bases lying between them. Germline loops: CDR1 SGHDN, CDR2 FVKESK. The complete variable domain, with remaining parts taken from reference TRBV14 and TRBJ1-4, reads EAGVTQFPSHSVIEKGQTVTLRCDPISGHDNLYWYRRVMGKEIKFLLHFVKESKQDESGMPNNRFLAERTGGTYSTLKVQPAELEDSGVYFCASSQGGILNEKLFFGSGTQLSVL.

The rearrangement joins TRBV28 to TRBJ1-1; TRBD1 is a possible D gene (5 bases). V dropped 6 bases and J dropped 7 bases, with 15 bases sitting between them. Germline V gene lookup returns CDR1 MDHEN and CDR2 SYDVKM. The CDR3 runs 13 residues. The CDR3 here is CASRPSGRDEAFF. DNA of the CDR3: TGTGCCAGCAGGCCCTCGGGACGGGATGAAGCTTTCTTT.

The chain couples TRBV3-1 (or the pseudogene TRBV3-2) to TRBJ1-2; the match to TRBD1 covers 7 bases. Germline trimming cut 8 bases from V and 10 bases from J; bases unmatched to any gene: 10. The CDR3 extends over 12 amino acids. The germline V gene encodes CDR1 LGHDT and CDR2 YNNKEL (reference sequence). The CDR3: CASGVQGTYYTF. The CDR3 DNA is TGTGCCAGCGGAGTACAGGGGACCTACTACACCTTC.

The gene calls are TRBV9 and TRBJ1-2; D is unresolved. Germline V gives CDR1 SGDLS, CDR2 YYNGEE. This CDR3 spans 14 amino acids. V lost 4 bases to trimming and J lost 6 bases, with 16 bases between them. Here the CDR3 reads CASSPRSGEHGYTF. CDR3 coding DNA: TGTGCCAGCAGCCCGAGGTCCGGGGAGCATGGCTACACCTTC.

The chain has TRBV6-6 and TRBJ2-1; 8 bases align to TRBD2. Per germline, CDR1 MNHNY and CDR2 SVGAGI (reference sequence). With V trimmed by 4 bases and J by 9 bases, 8 bases remained unmatched. The CDR3 is 14 residues long. The CDR3 protein is CASSSPGGVSEQFF. The DNA of the CDR3 is TGTGCCAGCAGTTCCCCCGGGGGGGTTAGTGAGCAGTTCTTC.

J is TRBJ2-4 and V is TRBV27, with D unclear. Trimming shortened V by 2 bases and J by 1 base, and 9 bases separated the two germline ends. CDR1 is MNHEY and CDR2 is SMNVEV in the germline V gene (reference sequence). The CDR3 spans 15 residues. The CDR3 sequence is CASSLLDSAKNIQYF. The DNA for the CDR3 is TGTGCCAGCAGTTTACTTGATAGCGCCAAAAACATTCAGTACTTC.

CDR3 DNA sequence: TGTGCCAGTAGTCCAGCTGGGGCACCCCTCCACTTT. Protein: CASSPAGAPLHF. The rearrangement joins TRBV19 to TRBJ1-6; D unresolved. The CDR3 runs to 12 residues. Germline V lookup: CDR1 LNHDA, CDR2 SQIVND (reference sequence). With 5 bases removed from V and 11 bases from J, the gap between germline ends came to 10 bases.

This clone appeared once. The rearrangement uses TRBV5-5 and TRBJ2-7; D gene uncertain. The CDR3 covers 13 residues. Deletions cut 2 bases from V and 4 bases from J, with 10 bases between. The germline V gene has CDR1 SGHKS and CDR2 YYEKEE (reference sequence). CDR3 residues: CASSFGQVYEQYF. For the CDR3, the DNA is TGTGCCAGCAGCTTCGGCCAGGTTTACGAGCAGTACTTC.

This clone was seen a single time. V gene TRBV15 combines with J gene TRBJ1-5; maybe TRBD1 (6 bases). This CDR3 is built from 13 residues. CDR1 is LNHNV, CDR2 YYDKDF, per germline (reference sequence). V was cut by 2 bases and J by 4 bases, with 6 bases left in between. CDR3 nucleotide sequence: TGTGCCACCAGCAGACAGGGGAATCAGCCCCAGCATTTT. It translates to CATSRQGNQPQHF.

The J gene is TRBJ2-1, the V gene TRBV29-1; D may correspond to TRBD1 or TRBD2 (6 bases each). Trimming pared 0 bases from V and 5 bases from J, leaving 14 bases between. The CDR3 runs to 15 residues. Looked up from germline, CDR1 is SQVTM and CDR2 is ANQGSEA. DNA of the CDR3: TGCAGCGTTGAAGACCCCAGGGGACTTGACAATGAGCAGTTCTTC. Translated: CSVEDPRGLDNEQFF.

This sequence joins TRBV5-8 and TRBJ1-5, with 7 bases that match TRBD1. Germline CDR1 SGHTS, CDR2 YDEGEE. CDR3 size: 12 residues. With V trimmed by 4 bases and J by 7 bases, 2 bases remained unmatched. CDR3 coding DNA: TGTGCCAGCAGCCAGGGGGACCAGCCCCAGCATTTT. The encoded protein is CASSQGDQPQHF. Full variable domain (rest looked up from reference TRBV5-8 and TRBJ1-5): EAGVTQSPTHLIKTRGQQATLRCSPISGHTSVYWYQQALGLGLQFLLWYDEGEERNRGNFPPRFSGRQFPNYSSELNVNALELEDSALYLCASSQGDQPQHFGDGTRLSIL.

CDR3 in amino acids: CASWDAGPTLYGYTF. The CDR3, as DNA: TGTGCCAGCTGGGATGCGGGCCCAACCCTCTATGGCTACACCTTC. This chain joins TRBV5-4 and TRBJ1-2; D gene unclear. The CDR3 runs 15 residues. Trimming stripped 7 bases from V and 4 bases from J, with 20 bases between. Germline values: CDR1 SGHNT, CDR2 YYREEE (reference sequence).

V gene TRBV27 combines with J gene TRBJ1-5; D may be TRBD1 (5 bases). Trimming took 2 bases from V and 2 from J, leaving 13 bases between them. The CDR3 contains 16 residues. Germline V gene lookup returns CDR1 MNHEY and CDR2 SMNVEV (reference sequence). The CDR3 DNA sequence: TGTGCCAGCAGTTTACGTGGGAGGGACGGCAATCAGCCCCAGCATTTT. This encodes CASSLRGRDGNQPQHF.

The gene calls are TRBV11-2 and TRBJ1-2; 7 bases fit TRBD1. This CDR3 spans 14 amino acids. Germline CDR1 SGHAT, CDR2 FQNNGV. The J segment lost 4 bases and the V segment lost 1 base, leaving 3 bases of the junction unmatched. The CDR3 spells CASSLGQGFYGYTF. The CDR3, as DNA: TGTGCCAGCAGCTTAGGACAGGGCTTCTATGGCTACACCTTC. Full variable domain (missing parts from reference TRBV11-2 and TRBJ1-2): EAGVAQSPRYKIIEKRQSVAFWCNPISGHATLYWYQQILGQGPKLLIQFQNNGVVDDSQLPKDRFSAERLKGVDSTLKIQPAKLEDSAVYLCASSLGQGFYGYTFGSGTRLTVV.

The V call is TRBV4-1, the J call TRBJ2-6; D gene uncertain. This CDR3 region has 17 residues. Germline V CDR1 and CDR2: MGHRA, YSYEKL. With 1 base removed from V and 0 bases from J, the gap between germline ends came to 10 bases. Here the CDR3 reads CASSQVHQSSGANVLTF. CDR3 sequence (DNA): TGCGCCAGCAGCCAAGTTCACCAGAGCTCTGGGGCCAACGTCCTGACTTTC.

This chain uses TRBV4-3 with TRBJ2-7; D is ambiguous. The germline V gene has CDR1 LGHNA and CDR2 YSLEER. V was cut by 0 bases and J by 3 bases, with 9 bases left in between. The CDR3 contains 14 residues. The CDR3 reads CASSQEVRFYEQYF. Written as DNA, the CDR3 is TGCGCCAGCAGCCAAGAGGTGCGGTTCTACGAGCAGTACTTC.